The present entry profiles one T cell receptor (beta chain) with its context. Its antigen is unknown. Profiles of TCR beta VDJ and CDR3 were generated from a genomic DNA template. TCRdb called the reads again in MiXCR, with one record for every CDR3 protein. The table lists fewer than 85,000 distinct CDR3 sequences, under 80% of them singletons. The sequenced patients had an expansion of CD8+CD57+ cells seen by flow cytometry. The data originate from a study of CD8+CD57+ T cells in acquired aplastic anemia. The overall study: The sorted CD4+ and CD8+ cells yielded an average around 3 ug of DNA.

The V end lost 7 bases, the J end lost 7 bases, and 8 bases lay between the germline ends. The CDR3 extends over 12 amino acids. Study-wide results and limits: Patient and control CD8+ Simpson's diversity was not significantly different.

The genes are TRBV12-3 or TRBV12-4 and TRBJ1-6; no reliable D call. The sequence was collected from a human donor with aplastic anemia. The sample comprised sorted CD4+, CD8+, or CD8+CD57+ T cells (not recorded which) from PBMCs. The CDR3 sequence is CASTRPNSPLHF. The DNA of the CDR3 is TGTGCCAGCACGCGGCCAAATTCACCCCTCCACTTT.